Listed below are T cell receptor beta chains from one sample, sequenced in a study of blood T cell repertoires in COVID-19. The repertoire was sequenced with immunoSEQ multiplex PCR; TCRdb's copy has only in-frame clones and lacks some. Here the sample spans around 63,000 clones, more than 75% being singletons. The sequencing sample was made of peripheral blood. These receptors were collected from a woman aged 55-69 years with acute or convalescent COVID-19. Both conserved end residues are part of each CDR3. D genes are given only for firm matches. A row's size may be missing; if present it is once, few, many or a size class.

j_call | v_call | d_call | clone_size | cdr3_nt | cdr3_aa
TRBJ2-2 | TRBV3-1/TRBV3-2 | TRBD2 | - | TGTGCCAGCAGCCAAGATAAAGGACTAGCGGGGGAAAACACCGGGGAGCTGTTTTTT | CASSQDKGLAGENTGELFF
TRBJ1-2 | TRBV29-1 | TRBD1 | - | TGCAGCGTTGGGACAGGAGAGTATGGCTACACCTTC | CSVGTGEYGYTF
TRBJ1-5 | TRBV4-1 | - | - | TGCGCCAGCAGCCAAGGCAGGGGAGGGAAGAATCAGCCCCAGCATTTT | CASSQGRGGKNQPQHF
TRBJ1-2 | TRBV18 | - | few | TGTGCCAGCTCACCACGGACAGAGTCACCCTATGGCTACACCTTC | CASSPRTESPYGYTF
TRBJ2-2 | TRBV19 | TRBD1 | - | TGTGCCAGTAGAATCAGGGACAGCGCGAACACCGGGGAGCTGTTTTTT | CASRIRDSANTGELFF
TRBJ1-1 | TRBV19 | - | once | TGTGCCAGTAGTATACAGGGTGCGAACACTGAAGCTTTCTTT | CASSIQGANTEAFF
TRBJ1-1 | TRBV6-5 | TRBD1 | few | TGTGCCAGCAGTCCCCGGACAGGGTGGACTGAAGCTTTCTTT | CASSPRTGWTEAFF
TRBJ1-2 | TRBV10-3 | TRBD1 | few | TGTGCCATCAGCGTTCGACAGGGCGGGTATGGCTACACCTTC | CAISVRQGGYGYTF
TRBJ1-6 | TRBV6-5 | TRBD1 | - | TGTGCCAGCAGTTCGGGACAGACTTATAATTCACCCCTCCACTTT | CASSSGQTYNSPLHF
TRBJ1-3 | TRBV5-6 | - | - | TGTGCCAGCAGCTCAGGGGACCCTGGAAACACCATATATTTT | CASSSGDPGNTIYF
TRBJ1-3 | TRBV19 | - | - | TGTGCCAGTACCCCCTGGGAGGTTACCTCTGGAAACACCATATATTTT | CASTPWEVTSGNTIYF
TRBJ2-5 | TRBV10-3 | - | - | TGTGCCATCAGTCTAAAACCCGGCGGGGACGGGCAAGAGACCCAGTACTTC | CAISLKPGGDGQETQYF
TRBJ2-1 | TRBV7-8 | TRBD2 | - | TGTGCCAGCTTCCGGCTTTATCTAGCGGGAGAGGAGTACAATGAGCAGTTCTTC | CASFRLYLAGEEYNEQFF
TRBJ1-5 | TRBV10-3 | - | - | TGTGCCATCAGTGAAAGCAGGGACAATCAGCCCCAGCATTTT | CAISESRDNQPQHF
TRBJ2-1 | TRBV5-6 | - | - | TGTGCCAGCAGCCGACACTACAATGAGCAGTTCTTC | CASSRHYNEQFF
TRBJ2-4 | TRBV4-2 | - | - | TGTGCCAGCAGCCAAGACAGGCTAGCCAAAAACATTCAGTACTTC | CASSQDRLAKNIQYF
TRBJ1-6 | TRBV3-1/TRBV3-2 | - | - | TGTGCCAGCAGCCAAGGGGAGCCCCGCTCCTATAATTCACCCCTCCACTTT | CASSQGEPRSYNSPLHF